The rows below give T cell receptor beta chains drawn from one sample of a study of blood T cell repertoires in COVID-19. Profiled with immunoSEQ multiplex PCR; TCRdb holds only in-frame clones, not every one. The data hold approximately 200,000 clones, with 65% to 90% observed a single time. Sequenced: peripheral blood. Every receptor here comes from a woman in her fifties or sixties with acute or convalescent COVID-19. The CDR3 runs from the conserved cysteine through the conserved F or W. A D gene is named only where the DNA matches it firmly. The size of a clone is reported for some rows only, either as once, few or many, or as a class for expanded clones.

J: TRBJ1-5; V: TRBV28; size: -; D: TRBD1; DNA: TGTGCCAGCAGTTCCGGACAGGGGAGCAATCAGCCCCAGCATTTT; CDR3: CASSSGQGSNQPQHF
J: TRBJ1-2; V: TRBV7-2; size: -; D: TRBD1; DNA: TGTGCCAGCAGCTTACTAGGGGGCGACTATGGCTACACCTTC; CDR3: CASSLLGGDYGYTF
J: TRBJ2-7; V: TRBV20-1; size: -; D: -; DNA: TGCAGTGCTAGGTCAGGCCACGAGCAGTACTTC; CDR3: CSARSGHEQYF
J: TRBJ2-2; V: TRBV5-5; size: -; D: -; DNA: TGTGCCAGCAGCCCAAACACCGGGGAGCTGTTTTTT; CDR3: CASSPNTGELFF
J: TRBJ2-5; V: TRBV6-1; size: -; D: TRBD1; DNA: TGTGCCAGCAGTGAAAGTTGGGACAGGTGGGAGACCCAGTACTTC; CDR3: CASSESWDRWETQYF
J: TRBJ2-4; V: TRBV28; size: -; D: -; DNA: TGTGCCAGCAGGAACCAGGAGGCCCCAACTCAGTACTTC; CDR3: CASRNQEAPTQYF
J: TRBJ1-1; V: TRBV6-2/TRBV6-3; size: -; D: -; DNA: TGTGCCAGCAGTCAAAAGGGGGAAGTTGCCGAAGCTTTCTTT; CDR3: CASSQKGEVAEAFF
J: TRBJ1-1; V: TRBV7-9; size: once; D: TRBD1; DNA: TGTGCCAGCAGCCCGCGGACAGGGCAAAACACTGAAGCTTTCTTT; CDR3: CASSPRTGQNTEAFF
J: TRBJ2-5; V: TRBV9; size: once; D: -; DNA: TGTGCCAGCAGTCCCCCCCATGGGCGGGGAGGGACCCAGTACTTC; CDR3: CASSPPHGRGGTQYF
J: TRBJ2-4; V: TRBV6-5; size: -; D: -; DNA: TGTGCCAGCAAATCGGTAGCGCGGGATCAGTACTTC; CDR3: CASKSVARDQYF
J: TRBJ2-7; V: TRBV6-5; size: -; D: TRBD1; DNA: TGTGCCAGCAGTCGGACAGGGGATTTCTACGAGCAGTACTTC; CDR3: CASSRTGDFYEQYF
J: TRBJ1-5; V: TRBV23-1; size: once; D: -; DNA: TGCGCCAGCAGTCAATCCAGGGAGGACCCCAATCAGCCCCAGCATTTT; CDR3: CASSQSREDPNQPQHF
J: TRBJ1-3; V: TRBV2; size: few; D: -; DNA: TGTGCCAGCCGACAGGAATCTGGAAACACCATATATTTT; CDR3: CASRQESGNTIYF
J: TRBJ2-5; V: TRBV19; size: few; D: TRBD1; DNA: TGTGCCAGTAGTCATTATGGGGACAGAGACCAAGAGACCCAGTACTTC; CDR3: CASSHYGDRDQETQYF
J: TRBJ2-7; V: TRBV19; size: -; D: -; DNA: TGTGCCAGTCGCAGCGGAGGTACCTACGAGCAGTACTTC; CDR3: CASRSGGTYEQYF
J: TRBJ1-4; V: TRBV20-1; size: -; D: -; DNA: TGCAGTGCTAGTGGGGCAGGTGAAAAACTGTTTTTT; CDR3: CSASGAGEKLFF
J: TRBJ2-5; V: TRBV4-1; size: -; D: -; DNA: TGCGCCAGCAGCCCGGGGCGGGGATTGGGAGAGACCCAGTACTTC; CDR3: CASSPGRGLGETQYF
J: TRBJ1-2; V: TRBV7-9; size: -; D: -; DNA: TGTGCCAGCAGCTTAGCGCTAGGTAGAGCAGACTATGGCTACACCTTC; CDR3: CASSLALGRADYGYTF
J: TRBJ1-1; V: TRBV29-1; size: -; D: -; DNA: TGCAGCGTTCAAAGTGGGGCGAACACTGAAGCTTTCTTT; CDR3: CSVQSGANTEAFF
J: TRBJ1-2; V: TRBV7-2; size: -; D: TRBD1; DNA: TGTGCCAGCAGCGTATCCGGGACAGGGAACCACTATGGCTACACCTTC; CDR3: CASSVSGTGNHYGYTF
J: TRBJ1-1; V: TRBV6-5; size: -; D: TRBD1; DNA: TGTGCCAGCAGGCTAGCAGGGGGCCCGAACACTGAAGCTTTCTTT; CDR3: CASRLAGGPNTEAFF
J: TRBJ2-2; V: TRBV19; size: -; D: TRBD2; DNA: TGTGCCACGGGACTAGCGGGAGGGCGCGGGGAGCTGTTTTTT; CDR3: CATGLAGGRGELFF
J: TRBJ1-2; V: TRBV28; size: -; D: TRBD1; DNA: TGTGCCAGCAGACATCGGGACAGGGTCGGTGGCTACACCTTC; CDR3: CASRHRDRVGGYTF
J: TRBJ2-7; V: TRBV5-5; size: few; D: -; DNA: TGTGCCAGCAGTCTGACAGCGTCTCTCTACGAGCAGTACTTC; CDR3: CASSLTASLYEQYF
J: TRBJ1-6; V: TRBV5-4; size: -; D: TRBD1; DNA: TGTGCCAGCAGCCCGACCGGGACAGGGAGCTCCTATAATTCACCCCTCCACTTT; CDR3: CASSPTGTGSSYNSPLHF
J: TRBJ2-2; V: TRBV19; size: -; D: -; DNA: TGTGCCACCCAAAAGGGGCAGCAGATAACCGGGGAGCTGTTTTTT; CDR3: CATQKGQQITGELFF
J: TRBJ2-6; V: TRBV7-2; size: -; D: -; DNA: TGTGCCAGCAGCTTAACACAGAACTCTGGGGCCAACGTCCTGACTTTC; CDR3: CASSLTQNSGANVLTF
J: TRBJ2-4; V: TRBV1; size: -; D: -; DNA: TGCACCAGCAGCCAAGATTGCGCTCCAGGGGGCAAAAACATTCAGTACTTC; CDR3: CTSSQDCAPGGKNIQYF
J: TRBJ2-1; V: TRBV9; size: once; D: TRBD2; DNA: TGTGCCAGCAGCGTCGCCCCTAGCGGGAACTATGAGCAGTTCTTC; CDR3: CASSVAPSGNYEQFF
J: TRBJ1-4; V: TRBV29-1; size: -; D: -; DNA: TGCAGCGTTGAAGACGGTGAAAAACTGTTTTTT; CDR3: CSVEDGEKLFF
J: TRBJ1-3; V: TRBV6-5; size: -; D: -; DNA: TGTGCCAGCAGTTACTCGCAGGGAATCTCTGGAAACACCATATATTTT; CDR3: CASSYSQGISGNTIYF
J: TRBJ1-2; V: TRBV5-4; size: -; D: TRBD1; DNA: TGTGCCAGCAGCTCGGGACAGGGAGATAACTATGGCTACACCTTC; CDR3: CASSSGQGDNYGYTF
J: TRBJ1-5; V: TRBV19; size: -; D: -; DNA: TGTGCCAGTAGTCCAACAGGGCAGCCCCAGCATTTT; CDR3: CASSPTGQPQHF
J: TRBJ1-2; V: TRBV2; size: -; D: -; DNA: TGTGCCAGCAGTGAGGGAGGGGGGGCCCGCTATGGCTACACCTTC; CDR3: CASSEGGGARYGYTF
J: TRBJ2-1; V: TRBV21-1; size: -; D: -; DNA: TGTGCCAGCAGCAACCTGATTAGCGGGAGTGATGAGCAGTTCTTC; CDR3: CASSNLISGSDEQFF
J: TRBJ2-7; V: TRBV14; size: few; D: TRBD2; DNA: TGTGCCAGCGCGACGATCCGGGGGGACGCCACCTACGAGCAGTACTTC; CDR3: CASATIRGDATYEQYF
J: TRBJ2-7; V: TRBV30; size: few; D: -; DNA: TGTGCCTCTGCGGGCGGAGGAAGGGAGCAGTACTTC; CDR3: CASAGGGREQYF